The 29 T cell receptor beta chains listed next were all sequenced from one sample in a study of blood T cells in healthy people across ages. PCR was performed a second time for about 7 to 12 cycles using a sample-barcoded 5' primer and a J-beta primer mix. TCRdb re-derived calls from the 5' RACE reads in MiXCR, one entry per CDR3 protein. The sample carries some 1.5 million distinct CDR3 sequences, 28% recorded once. The sample taken for sequencing was blood. All receptors come from a woman in her twenties or thirties in good health.

The chain couples TRBV13 to TRBJ2-5; D gene ambiguous. The CDR3 has 12 residues. Trimming stripped 5 bases from V and 12 bases from J, with 16 bases between. In germline, CDR1 is PRHDT, CDR2 FYEKMQ (reference sequence). CDR3 nucleotide sequence: TGTGCCAGCAGCCCCTACCGGACCTACGAGTACTTC. This translates into CASSPYRTYEYF. Filled out from reference TRBV13 and TRBJ2-5, the complete variable domain reads AAGVIQSPRHLIKEKRETATLKCYPIPRHDTVYWYQQGPGQDPQFLISFYEKMQSDKGSIPDRFSAQQFSDYHSELNMSSLELGDSALYFCASSPYRTYEYFGPGTRLLVL.

The gene calls are TRBV7-2 and TRBJ2-5; D uncertain. Per germline, CDR1 SGHTA and CDR2 FQGNSA. The CDR3 has 14 residues. Trimming removed 2 bases at V and 2 bases at J, with 9 bases between. The DNA of the CDR3 is TGTGCCAGCAGCTTATTCGCAGGACAAGAGACCCAGTACTTC. This translates into CASSLFAGQETQYF.

This clonotype was counted at least ten times. The rearrangement links TRBV2 to TRBJ2-5; 8 bases align to TRBD2. Germline V gene data show CDR1 as SNHLY and CDR2 as FYNNEI. After removal of 8 bases from V and 5 bases from J, the junction contained 7 bases not matched to a gene. The CDR3 loop spans 13 amino acids. The CDR3 DNA sequence: TGTGCCAGCGGTCAGACTAGCGAGGAGACCCAGTACTTC. Protein: CASGQTSEETQYF.

This clonotype occurred a few times. The chain has TRBV20-1 and TRBJ2-1, with D perhaps matching TRBD1 or TRBD2 (5 bases each). Trimming shortened V by 5 bases and J by 6 bases, and 23 bases separated the two germline ends. Germline V gene data show CDR1 as DFQATT and CDR2 as SNEGSKA (reference sequence). CDR3 size: 16 residues. Here the CDR3 reads CSAGLMPGPFFNEQFF. As DNA, the CDR3 is TGCAGTGCTGGATTGATGCCGGGACCATTTTTCAATGAGCAGTTCTTC.

This clonotype has more than one count but fewer than ten. The genes are TRBV6-5 and TRBJ2-2; 8 nucleotides match TRBD2. This CDR3 spans 13 amino acids. Germline V CDR1 and CDR2: MNHEY, SVGAGI. V was clipped by 5 bases and J by 7 bases; unmatched bases: 3. This CDR3 reads CASSAGGDGELFF. The CDR3 DNA follows: TGTGCCAGCAGTGCGGGAGGTGACGGGGAGCTGTTTTTT.

On this clonotype itself: This clone may be a read error of a much larger clone one base away. The V gene is TRBV13, the J gene TRBJ2-1; the match to TRBD2 covers 10 bases. CDR3 size: 14 residues. In germline, CDR1 is PRHDT, CDR2 FYEKMQ (reference sequence). The CDR3 DNA follows: TGTGCCGGCAGCTCTCTAGCGGGGGAGAATGAGCAGTTCTTC. Translating it yields CAGSSLAGENEQFF.

This clonotype was counted a few times. The chain links TRBV9 to TRBJ1-1, with D uncertain. The V end was cut by 0 bases, the J end by 0 bases, with 9 bases between. Germline V gene data show CDR1 as SGDLS and CDR2 as YYNGEE. The CDR3 extends over 15 amino acids. CDR3 DNA sequence: TGTGCCAGCAGCGTAGATTGGGGAATGAACACTGAAGCTTTCTTT. This encodes CASSVDWGMNTEAFF.

This clonotype was observed a few times. The rearrangement joins TRBV29-1 to TRBJ1-1; 11 bases line up with TRBD1. From germline, CDR1 is SQVTM and CDR2 ANQGSEA. Trimming at V came to 3 bases and at J to 1 base, leaving 13 bases not matched to a gene. The length of the CDR3 is 18 residues. The CDR3 nucleotides are TGCAGCGTTGACAGGACAGGGGGCAAAGGCGACGAGAACACTGAAGCTTTCTTT. Its translation: CSVDRTGGKGDENTEAFF.

There are a few counts of this clonotype. This chain joins TRBV6-6 and TRBJ1-5; no reliable D call. V lost 8 bases and J 0 bases, leaving 11 bases between the germline ends. This CDR3 has 14 amino acids. The germline V gene has CDR1 MNHNY and CDR2 SVGAGI (reference sequence). The CDR3 is CASFPTYSNQPQHF. The DNA for the CDR3 is TGTGCCAGCTTCCCCACTTATAGCAATCAGCCCCAGCATTTT.

This clonotype was seen a single time. A read error may explain this, as a much larger clone is one base away. The V and J genes are TRBV5-5 and TRBJ2-4; 9 bases match TRBD1. The assigned J gene may be wrong: the sequence end matches TRBJ2-7 better. CDR1 and CDR2 (germline): SGHKS, YYEKEE (reference sequence). There are 17 residues in the CDR3. The CDR3 DNA follows: TGTGCCAGCAGCTTGTACTGGGACAGGGAAATTCGCTACGAGCAGTACTTC. Amino acids: CASSLYWDREIRYEQYF.

V and J are TRBV19 and TRBJ2-7; tentative D call: TRBD1 (6 bases). The germline V gene has CDR1 LNHDA and CDR2 SQIVND (reference sequence). The CDR3 is 16 amino acids. V was cut by 6 bases and J by 6 bases, with 24 bases left in between. CDR3 in DNA: TGTGCCAGTAGATCCGTCCCGGGACAATCAGCTGTCGAGCAGTACTTC. Translating it yields CASRSVPGQSAVEQYF.

This clonotype was observed many times. The genes are TRBV21-1 and TRBJ2-3; TRBD2 was called by the table and not checked on the DNA. TRBV21-1 is marked as a pseudogene. This CDR3 spans 17 amino acids. The CDR3 DNA is TGTGCCAGCAGCAAAGTATACGGCGGGCCTAGCACAGATACGCAGTATTTT. This gives the protein CASSKVYGGPSTDTQYF.

This chain connects TRBV2 to TRBJ2-7; D not resolved. The CDR3 consists of 13 residues. Deletions cut 5 bases from V and 6 bases from J, with 14 bases between. In germline, CDR1 is SNHLY, CDR2 FYNNEI. The DNA of the CDR3 is TGTGCCAGCAGTTACGATGGAAGACTCGAGCAGTACTTC. This gives the protein CASSYDGRLEQYF.

In its sample, this clonotype was seen many times. The V and J genes are TRBV28 and TRBJ2-7; 11 bases are shared with TRBD1. CDR3 length equals 14 residues. V shed 6 bases, J shed 6 bases, and the junction held 7 bases outside the gene matches. Germline V gene sequence: CDR1 MDHEN, CDR2 SYDVKM. The CDR3 sequence: CASSPPDRGREQYF. In nucleotides, the CDR3 is TGTGCCAGCAGCCCCCCGGACAGGGGGCGCGAGCAGTACTTC. The full variable domain, with the rest looked up from reference TRBV28 and TRBJ2-7, is DVKVTQSSRYLVKRTGEKVFLECVQDMDHENMFWYRQDPGLGLRLIYFSYDVKMKEKGDIPEGYSVSREKKERFSLILESASTNQTSMYLCASSPPDRGREQYFGPGTRLTVT.

Notes on this clonotype: Its ends do not fully match the called genes, so a read error is possible. The chain couples TRBV20-1 to TRBJ1-5, with a weak D call TRBD1 (5 bases). CDR1 is DFQATT, CDR2 SNEGSKA, per germline (reference sequence). The CDR3 sequence is 17 residues long. The CDR3 here is CSARDMIARDGNHPQHF. The CDR3 DNA sequence: TGCAGTGCTAGAGATATGATTGCCAGGGATGGCAATCACCCCCAGCATTTT.

Only a few counts were recorded for this clonotype. V and J are TRBV30 and TRBJ2-7; TRBD2 is a possible D gene (6 bases). CDR3 length: 13 residues. V lost 4 bases and J 2 bases, leaving 12 bases between the germline ends. Germline V gene data show CDR1 as GTSNPN and CDR2 as SVGIG (reference sequence). CDR3 sequence: CAWKVLAPYEQYF. CDR3 sequence (DNA): TGTGCCTGGAAGGTACTAGCCCCCTACGAGCAGTACTTC.

Comments on this clonotype: One end of the junction is discordant with germline, which a read error may explain. The chain employs TRBV5-5 and TRBJ2-3; perhaps TRBD2 as D (6 bases). CDR3 length: 14 residues. Per the germline V gene, CDR1 is SGHKS and CDR2 is YYEKEE (reference sequence). CDR3 residues: CASSFREFTDTQYF. CDR3 DNA sequence: TGCGCCAGCAGCTTTCGGGAGTTCACAGATACGCAGTATTTT.

This clonotype was counted once. The J gene is TRBJ1-2, the V gene TRBV6-1; no firm D call. This CDR3 region has 15 residues. The V gene's germline CDR1 is MNHNS and CDR2 SASEGT. Deletions cut 4 bases from V and 4 bases from J, with 16 bases between. CDR3 nucleotide sequence: TGTGCCAGCAGTGCTCCCGGGAGTGGAAGCTATGGCTACACCTTC. This gives the protein CASSAPGSGSYGYTF.

This chain connects TRBV20-1 to TRBJ2-3; 9 bases line up with TRBD2. The germline V gene encodes CDR1 DFQATT and CDR2 SNEGSKA (reference sequence). CDR3 length: 17 amino acids. V shed 3 bases and J 1 base; nucleotides not matched to a gene: 11. This chain's CDR3 is CSASTASGEEGTDTQYF. The CDR3 bases are TGCAGTGCTAGTACGGCTAGCGGGGAAGAGGGCACAGATACGCAGTATTTT.

This clonotype came up a few times. This sequence joins TRBV7-3 and TRBJ2-3; D not resolved. Trimming shortened V by 2 bases and J by 4 bases, and 13 bases separated the two germline ends. The CDR3 covers 15 residues. Germline assignment: CDR1 SGHTA and CDR2 FQGTGA. The CDR3 region is CASSLQSVAPDTQYF. CDR3 DNA: TGTGCCAGCAGCTTACAGAGCGTCGCCCCAGATACGCAGTATTTT.

This sequence joins TRBV5-5 and TRBJ2-5; 9 bases are a match to TRBD1. Germline V gives CDR1 SGHKS, CDR2 YYEKEE (reference sequence). This CDR3 spans 14 amino acids. J lost 5 bases, V lost 8 bases, and 10 bases had no gene match. For the CDR3, the DNA is TGTGCCAGTCAGACAGGGGGAAGTCGGGAGACCCAGTACTTC. This translates into CASQTGGSRETQYF.

This clonotype has a handful of counts. The V call is TRBV6-5, the J call TRBJ2-6, with a possible D match to TRBD1 (6 bases). Trimming took off 4 bases at V and 0 bases at J, with 22 bases between the two ends. The CDR3 runs 20 residues. The germline CDR1 and CDR2 sequences are MNHEY and SVGAGI. The CDR3 DNA is TGTGCCAGCAGTTCGACATACAAAACAGGGAACCCCTCTGGGGCCAACGTCCTGACTTTC. It codes for CASSSTYKTGNPSGANVLTF.

A few counts support this clonotype. The rearrangement links TRBV27 to TRBJ2-1; 7 bases are shared with TRBD2. Germline CDR1 MNHEY, CDR2 SMNVEV (reference sequence). V gave up 3 bases and J gave up 9 bases; unmatched junction bases: 8. The CDR3 covers 14 residues. CDR3 in amino acids: CASSLVGLTAEQFF. The CDR3 nucleotides are TGTGCCAGCAGTTTGGTGGGACTAACAGCTGAGCAGTTCTTC.

Worth noting for this clonotype: This may come from a read error, since a much larger clone is one base off. CDR3 DNA sequence: TGTGCCAGCCGCTTGGACAGGGGTGGCAATCGGCCCCAGCATTTT. Residues: CASRLDRGGNRPQHF. The J gene is TRBJ1-5, the V gene TRBV6-6, with TRBD1 identical over 9 bases. Looked up from germline, CDR1 is MNHNY and CDR2 is SVGAGI (reference sequence). The CDR3 contains 15 residues.

The chain combines TRBV7-2 with TRBJ2-2; TRBD1 matches 8 bases. The V gene's germline CDR1 is SGHTA and CDR2 FQGNSA. The trim removed 5 bases at V and 6 bases at J, leaving 11 bases unmatched. There are 16 residues in the CDR3. DNA of the CDR3: TGTGCCAGCAGCGGAGACAGGGGAACGGACGCCGGGGAGCTGTTTTTT. It yields the protein CASSGDRGTDAGELFF.

This rearrangement joins TRBV15 to TRBJ2-1; the match to TRBD1 covers 8 bases. Per the germline V gene, CDR1 is LNHNV and CDR2 is YYDKDF (reference sequence). J gave up 8 bases and V 0 bases, and 6 bases lay outside the gene matches. The CDR3 is 15 residues long. Here the CDR3 reads CATSRDRGRSYEQFF. The CDR3 bases are TGTGCCACCAGCAGAGACAGGGGGCGATCCTATGAGCAGTTCTTC. Drawing the rest from reference TRBV15 and TRBJ2-1, the complete variable domain is DAMVIQNPRYQVTQFGKPVTLSCSQTLNHNVMYWYQQKSSQAPKLLFHYYDKDFNNEADTPDNFQSRRPNTSFCFLDIRSPGLGDTAMYLCATSRDRGRSYEQFFGPGTRLTVL.

At least ten counts were recorded for this clonotype. V is TRBV5-6 and J is TRBJ2-5; D may be TRBD2 (6 bases). The CDR3 totals 16 residues. Germline V gene data show CDR1 as SGHDT and CDR2 as YYEEEE. V gave up 0 bases and J gave up 1 base, with 13 bases separating them. DNA of the CDR3: TGTGCCAGCAGCTTGGTGGGGGGTCGCCCCCAAGAGACCCAGTACTTC. Its translation: CASSLVGGRPQETQYF.

This clonotype was seen a few times. The chain links TRBV5-8 to TRBJ2-3, with D tentatively TRBD1 (6 bases). The V end was cut by 3 bases, the J end by 4 bases, with 21 bases between. This CDR3 contains 17 residues. Per the germline V gene, CDR1 is SGHTS and CDR2 is YDEGEE. The CDR3 is CASSSIGAIQGPDTQYF. In DNA, the CDR3 is TGTGCCAGCAGCTCTATCGGCGCTATACAGGGACCAGATACGCAGTATTTT.

The J gene is TRBJ2-2, the V gene TRBV5-5, with 7 bases aligning to TRBD1. With 4 bases clipped from V and 4 bases from J, the junction kept 10 bases outside the gene matches. The CDR3 spans 16 residues. Germline loops: CDR1 SGHKS, CDR2 YYEKEE (reference sequence). CDR3 loop: CASSPQEGQSTGELFF. The CDR3 nucleotides are TGTGCCAGCAGCCCACAAGAGGGACAGTCCACCGGGGAGCTGTTTTTT.